One T cell receptor beta chain is described in this entry. Its target is not known. The CDR3 does not close with the conserved phenylalanine or tryptophan, likely indicating a read error. Primed by a sample-barcoded 5' primer and a J-beta primer mix, a second PCR proceeded for about 6 to 12 cycles. Every cDNA molecule carried a tag from a template-switch adaptor bearing 12 random nucleotides. A single record per CDR3 protein comes from TCRdb applying MiXCR to the 5' RACE reads. This sample has 1.5 million to 2 million distinct CDR3 sequences, with 25% to 30% found just once. From germline, CDR1 is SGHTA and CDR2 FQGTGA. The CDR3 consists of 15 residues. This sample was taken from a study of blood T cells in healthy people across ages. All donors came from Russia, were Caucasian and healthy, and spanned ages about 6 to 95. Study-wide points: Expanded clonotype changes were possibly confounded by unknown donor CMV status. Underestimates were what the diversity estimates from one million T cells were considered to be.

This TCR derives from a woman aged 25 to 39 in good health. Sequencing used blood. This chain uses TRBV7-3 with TRBJ2-3; no reliable D call. For the CDR3, the DNA is TGTGCCGGCAGCTTGGACGTCCGGAGCACAGATACGCAGTATGTT. Translation: CAGSLDVRSTDTQYV.